The 27 T cell receptor beta chains below all came from one sample that was sequenced in a study of shared clonotypes between healthy human individuals. The table came from immunoSEQ multiplex PCR; TCRdb's copy has only in-frame clones and leaves some out. The sample has approximately 1.1 million clones, more than 75% seen once. Material: memory CD4+ T cells from PBMCs. The subset is: CD45RA-negative fraction. The source of these receptors is a man in his late teens or twenties in good health. Some clones in this sample may be carry-over from other donors' samples.

The chain employs TRBV27 and TRBJ2-1; possibly TRBD1 for D (5 bases). V lost 3 bases and J 7 bases, leaving 13 bases between the germline ends. The CDR3 extends over 14 amino acids. Germline loops: CDR1 MNHEY, CDR2 SMNVEV (reference sequence). The DNA of the CDR3 is TGTGCCAGCAGTTTCGGTCAGGGTTTTAATGAGCAGTTCTTC. Protein: CASSFGQGFNEQFF.

Written as DNA, the CDR3 is TGTGCCAGCAGCCCCCGACTACAGGGAAGGAACGAGCAGTACTTC. This codes for CASSPRLQGRNEQYF. The rearrangement uses TRBV14 and TRBJ2-7; D is possibly TRBD1 (6 bases). Trimming left V 4 bases short and J 5 bases short, with 18 bases between. The CDR3 totals 15 residues. Germline lookup yields CDR1 SGHDN and CDR2 FVKESK.

V usage is TRBV4-1 and J usage is TRBJ2-2, with TRBD2 matching 10 bases. Germline V gene data show CDR1 as MGHRA and CDR2 as YSYEKL. Unmatched junction bases numbered 9, after V lost 2 bases and J lost 6 bases. The CDR3 covers 17 residues. The CDR3 protein is CASSQMVGLAVPGELFF. In DNA form, the CDR3 reads TGCGCCAGCAGCCAAATGGTAGGACTAGCGGTTCCCGGGGAGCTGTTTTTT.

This clone appeared a few times. The chain combines TRBV28 with TRBJ1-2, with 8 bases aligning to TRBD1. V lost 4 bases, J lost 0 bases, and 7 bases stayed unmatched. Germline V gene sequence: CDR1 MDHEN, CDR2 SYDVKM. The CDR3 runs 16 residues. The CDR3 protein is CASSSLGQEANYGYTF. Here the CDR3 DNA reads TGTGCCAGCAGTTCCCTGGGACAGGAAGCTAACTATGGCTACACCTTC.

The rearrangement joins TRBV7-9 to TRBJ1-1; a possible D gene is TRBD1 (6 bases). The germline V gene encodes CDR1 SEHNR and CDR2 FQNEAQ (reference sequence). The CDR3 has 15 amino acids. V was trimmed by 4 bases and J by 0 bases, leaving 12 bases between them. The CDR3 loop is CASSWGAPMNTEAFF. CDR3 DNA: TGTGCCAGCAGCTGGGGGGCCCCAATGAACACTGAAGCTTTCTTT.

V usage is TRBV2 and J usage is TRBJ2-5; D gene unclear. Germline lookup yields CDR1 SNHLY and CDR2 FYNNEI. Trimming cost V 3 bases and J 5 bases, with 10 bases left between them. The CDR3 is made up of 13 amino acids. The CDR3 DNA reads TGTGCCAGCAGTGATTCGGGTTATGAGACCCAGTACTTC. Translating gives CASSDSGYETQYF.

V gene TRBV7-6 combines with J gene TRBJ2-7, with TRBD1 as a possible D gene (6 bases). Germline V gives CDR1 SGHVS, CDR2 FNYEAQ. The CDR3 runs 13 residues. V dropped 2 bases and J dropped 5 bases, with 10 bases sitting between them. The CDR3 coding sequence is TGTGCCAGCAGCTTACAGGGGCCCCACGAGCAGTACTTC. It specifies CASSLQGPHEQYF.

The chain uses TRBV10-3 and TRBJ2-7, with 9 bases matching TRBD1. CDR1 is ENHRY, CDR2 SYGVKD, per germline. CDR3 length: 14 amino acids. V lost 10 bases and J lost 3; bases outside the gene matches: 10. This CDR3 is CATLPGDRVYEQYF. CDR3 sequence (DNA): TGTGCCACCCTCCCGGGGGACAGGGTCTACGAGCAGTACTTC.

The chain combines TRBV5-1 with TRBJ2-7; D unclear. Germline CDR1 reads SGHRS; CDR2 reads YFSETQ. The CDR3 consists of 16 residues. V shed 0 bases and J shed 6 bases, with 19 bases lying between them. CDR3 sequence (DNA): TGCGCCAGCAGCTTGGCTCAGAACCCGAGAACCGCCGAGCAGTACTTC. Residues: CASSLAQNPRTAEQYF.

The chain is built from TRBV6-5 and TRBJ1-2; maybe TRBD1 (6 bases). The V gene's germline CDR1 is MNHEY and CDR2 SVGAGI. V was clipped by 2 bases and J by 4 bases, with 8 bases between them. This CDR3 has 13 residues. In nucleotides, the CDR3 is TGTGCCAGCAGTTACGAAGGGGGCTATGGCTACACCTTC. Amino acids: CASSYEGGYGYTF.

The gene calls are TRBV11-2 and TRBJ2-2; 7 bases fit TRBD1. The CDR3 has 17 amino acids. Germline V CDR1 and CDR2: SGHAT, FQNNGV. V was pared by 4 bases and J by 1 base, with 9 bases of the junction left unmatched. The CDR3 DNA reads TGTGCCAGCAGCTCTTGGCCGACAGGGAAGAACACCGGGGAGCTGTTTTTT. Translating gives CASSSWPTGKNTGELFF.

V is TRBV7-2 and J is TRBJ2-7; 11 bases fit TRBD2. Trimming cost V 5 bases and J 2 bases; bases outside gene matches: 5. The germline gives CDR1 SGHTA, CDR2 FQGNSA. The CDR3 has 15 amino acids. In DNA form, the CDR3 reads TGTGCCAGCAGCCGTACTAGCGGGAGTACCTACGAGCAGTACTTC. Protein: CASSRTSGSTYEQYF.

This clone was picked up a small number of times. The genes are TRBV18 and TRBJ1-1; no clear D. Germline V gene sequence: CDR1 KGHSH, CDR2 LQKENI. The CDR3 extends over 12 amino acids. Trimming took 4 bases from V and 8 from J, leaving 11 bases between them. The CDR3 protein is CASSQRGDEAFF. The CDR3 region has the DNA TGTGCCAGCTCACAGCGAGGAGACGAAGCTTTCTTT.

CDR3 in DNA: TGCGCCAGCAGCCCCGAAGGGGGGACAGGGGTTTTCATCGGGGAGCTGTTTTTT. Translated: CASSPEGGTGVFIGELFF. The chain combines TRBV4-3 with TRBJ2-2; 10 bases line up with TRBD1. The CDR3 sequence is 18 residues long. The junction had 15 bases not matched to a gene; V was cut back by 4 bases and J by 7 bases. Germline-derived CDR1 and CDR2 are LGHNA and YSLEER.

The rearrangement uses TRBV5-4 and TRBJ2-2; D may be TRBD1 (6 bases). Germline V gives CDR1 SGHNT, CDR2 YYREEE (reference sequence). This CDR3 region has 15 residues. V was trimmed by 2 bases and J by 4 bases, leaving 12 bases between them. CDR3 loop: CASSFPGVSTGELFF. CDR3 nucleotide sequence: TGTGCCAGCAGCTTCCCAGGGGTATCCACCGGGGAGCTGTTTTTT.

V gene TRBV5-4 combines with J gene TRBJ1-1; D remains unclear. This CDR3 spans 14 amino acids. In germline, CDR1 is SGHNT, CDR2 YYREEE (reference sequence). Trimming left V 4 bases short and J 1 base short, with 11 bases between. CDR3 loop: CASSAGPKNTEAFF. The CDR3 DNA sequence: TGTGCCAGCAGCGCTGGACCGAAGAACACTGAAGCTTTCTTT.

The chain links TRBV9 to TRBJ1-1; TRBD1 aligns across 8 bases. This CDR3 region has 15 residues. The J segment lost 5 bases and the V segment lost 5 bases, leaving 11 bases of the junction unmatched. Germline V gives CDR1 SGDLS, CDR2 YYNGEE. This CDR3 reads CASRRSTGGRTEAFF. The CDR3 DNA follows: TGTGCCAGCAGAAGAAGCACAGGGGGAAGGACTGAAGCTTTCTTT.

The rearrangement uses TRBV5-1 and TRBJ2-5; TRBD1 aligns across 8 bases. Looked up from germline, CDR1 is SGHRS and CDR2 is YFSETQ. V trimming: 4 bases; J trimming: 3 bases; junction bases outside the gene matches: 5. The CDR3 contains 14 residues. The CDR3 nucleotides read TGCGCCAGCAGCGGCCGGGACAGGAAAGAGACCCAGTACTTC. Its protein product is CASSGRDRKETQYF.

The rearrangement uses TRBV28 and TRBJ1-5; D is unresolved. Deletions cut 3 bases from V and 6 bases from J, with 24 bases between. CDR1 is MDHEN, CDR2 SYDVKM, per germline. The CDR3 sequence is 18 residues long. CDR3 coding DNA: TGTGCCAGCAGTTTCTTTAGAGGGATTGAAGTGGGGAGTCAGCCCCAGCATTTT. It specifies CASSFFRGIEVGSQPQHF.

This clone was recorded once. The same CDR3 arises from other DNA sequences in this sample as well. The J gene is TRBJ2-7, the V gene TRBV6-1, with D uncertain. The CDR3 runs 15 residues. Germline lookup yields CDR1 MNHNS and CDR2 SASEGT. The V and J ends lost 4 bases and 0 bases respectively, with 13 bases between them. The CDR3 bases are TGTGCCAGCAGTGTAGTGTCCAGCAGCTCCTACGAGCAGTACTTC. Translating gives CASSVVSSSSYEQYF.

The count of this clone is one. The CDR3 here is CASRALRREGNNEQFF. CDR3 sequence (DNA): TGTGCCAGTAGGGCCCTTAGAAGGGAGGGGAACAATGAGCAGTTCTTC. The J gene is TRBJ2-1, the V gene TRBV19, with 7 positions matching TRBD2. This CDR3 region has 16 residues. Germline CDR1 LNHDA, CDR2 SQIVND (reference sequence). The ends lost 6 bases at V and 5 bases at J; junction bases unmatched: 13.

V and J are TRBV27 and TRBJ2-7; TRBD1 might be the D (5 bases). Germline V lookup: CDR1 MNHEY, CDR2 SMNVEV (reference sequence). The CDR3 sequence is 12 residues long. The V gene lost 1 base and the J gene lost 6 bases, with 7 bases spanning the gap. For the CDR3, the DNA is TGTGCCAGCAGTTTATGGGGCGGCGAGCAGTACTTC. It codes for CASSLWGGEQYF.

The sample holds one count of this clone. The chain carries TRBV5-1 and TRBJ2-6; 7 bases fit TRBD2. V was clipped by 4 bases and J by 0 bases; unmatched bases: 1. The CDR3 has 15 amino acids. Germline V gives CDR1 SGHRS, CDR2 YFSETQ. CDR3 sequence reads: CASSREVSGANVLTF. As DNA, the CDR3 is TGCGCCAGCAGCCGGGAGGTCTCTGGGGCCAACGTCCTGACTTTC.

This chain uses TRBV7-2 with TRBJ2-1, with a weak D call TRBD2 (7 bases). Trimming stripped 10 bases from V and 10 bases from J, with 23 bases between. The germline CDR1 and CDR2 sequences are SGHTA and FQGNSA. The CDR3 runs to 14 residues. The CDR3 coding sequence is TGTGCCACCGTAAAGTCTCGGGGGGCGGGAGAGCAGTTCTTC. Its translation is CATVKSRGAGEQFF.

The chain joins TRBV7-8 to TRBJ1-2; D remains ambiguous. Trimming left V 5 bases short and J 1 base short, with 17 bases between. The CDR3 contains 16 residues. Germline-derived CDR1 and CDR2 are SGHVS and FQNEAQ. CDR3 coding DNA: TGTGCCAGCAGCCCAAAAGGGCAGTTTTATAACTATGGCTACACCTTC. Its translation is CASSPKGQFYNYGYTF.

This clone was found once. The chain employs TRBV20-1 and TRBJ1-2; D is perhaps TRBD1 (6 bases). V lost 6 bases, J lost 6 bases, and 11 bases lay in between. CDR1 DFQATT and CDR2 SNEGSKA come from the germline V gene (reference sequence). This CDR3 has 11 amino acids. The CDR3 region has the DNA TGCAGTGCCACCGACAGGCATGGCTACACCTTC. Translated, it gives CSATDRHGYTF.

The V and J genes are TRBV12-5 and TRBJ2-3, with TRBD2 identical over 9 bases. CDR3 length equals 15 residues. V lost 7 bases to trimming and J lost 3 bases; unmatched junction nucleotides: 8. Germline V gene data show CDR1 as LGHNT and CDR2 as FRNRAP. The CDR3 DNA follows: TGTGCTAGTGCCCCTCGTAGCGGGAGAACAGATACGCAGTATTTT. Its translation: CASAPRSGRTDTQYF. The variable domain in full, completed from reference TRBV12-5 and TRBJ2-3, reads DARVTQTPRHKVTEMGQEVTMRCQPILGHNTVFWYRQTMMQGLELLAYFRNRAPLDDSGMPKDRFSAEMPDATLATLKIQPSEPRDSAVYFCASAPRSGRTDTQYFGPGTRLTVL.